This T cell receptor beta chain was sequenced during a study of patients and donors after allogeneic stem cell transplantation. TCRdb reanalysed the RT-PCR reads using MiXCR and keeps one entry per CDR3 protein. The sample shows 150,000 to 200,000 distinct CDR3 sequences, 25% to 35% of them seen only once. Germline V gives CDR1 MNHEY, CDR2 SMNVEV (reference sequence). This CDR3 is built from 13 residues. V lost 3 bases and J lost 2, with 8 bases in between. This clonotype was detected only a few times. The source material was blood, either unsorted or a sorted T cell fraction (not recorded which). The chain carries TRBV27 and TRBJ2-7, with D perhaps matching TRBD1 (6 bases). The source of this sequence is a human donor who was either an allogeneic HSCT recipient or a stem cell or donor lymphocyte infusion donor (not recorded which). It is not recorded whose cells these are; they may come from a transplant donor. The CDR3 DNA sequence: TGTGCCAGCAGTTTCTCAGGGGCCTACGAGCAGTACTTC. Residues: CASSFSGAYEQYF.